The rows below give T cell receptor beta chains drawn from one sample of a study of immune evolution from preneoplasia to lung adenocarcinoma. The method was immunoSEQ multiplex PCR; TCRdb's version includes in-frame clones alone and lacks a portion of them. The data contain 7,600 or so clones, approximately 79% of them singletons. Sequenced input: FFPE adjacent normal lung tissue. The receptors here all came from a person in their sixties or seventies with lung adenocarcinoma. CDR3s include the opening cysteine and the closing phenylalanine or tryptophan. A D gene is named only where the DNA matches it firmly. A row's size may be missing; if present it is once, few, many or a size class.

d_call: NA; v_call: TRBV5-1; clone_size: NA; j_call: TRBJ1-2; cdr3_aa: CASRLRPELTDYGYTF; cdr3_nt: TGCGCCAGCAGATTAAGACCGGAATTGACAGATTATGGCTACACCTTC
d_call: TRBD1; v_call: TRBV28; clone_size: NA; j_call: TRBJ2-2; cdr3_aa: CASSLATGGTGELFF; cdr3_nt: TGTGCCAGCAGTTTAGCTACAGGGGGAACCGGGGAGCTGTTTTTT
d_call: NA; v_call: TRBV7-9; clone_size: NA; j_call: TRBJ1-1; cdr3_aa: CASTLMNTEAFF; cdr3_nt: TGTGCCAGCACCCTGATGAACACTGAAGCTTTCTTT
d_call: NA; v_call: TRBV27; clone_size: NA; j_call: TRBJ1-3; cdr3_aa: CASGPFSGNTIYF; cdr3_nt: TGTGCCAGCGGCCCTTTCTCTGGAAACACCATATATTTT
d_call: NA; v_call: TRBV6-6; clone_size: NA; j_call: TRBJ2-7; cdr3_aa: CASSPPGYHYEQYF; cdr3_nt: TGTGCCAGCAGTCCCCCTGGGTATCACTACGAGCAGTACTTC
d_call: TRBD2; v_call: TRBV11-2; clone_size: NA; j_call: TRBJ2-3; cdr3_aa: CASSQWRGGTDTQYF; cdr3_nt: TGTGCCAGCAGCCAGTGGCGGGGGGGCACAGATACGCAGTATTTT
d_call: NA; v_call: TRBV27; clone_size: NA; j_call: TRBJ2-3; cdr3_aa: CASSESDTQYF; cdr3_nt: TGTGCCAGCAGTGAGTCAGATACGCAGTATTTT
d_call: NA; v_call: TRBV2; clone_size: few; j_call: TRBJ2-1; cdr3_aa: CASSGRDNSYNEQFF; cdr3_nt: TGTGCCAGCAGTGGCCGGGATAATTCCTACAATGAGCAGTTCTTC
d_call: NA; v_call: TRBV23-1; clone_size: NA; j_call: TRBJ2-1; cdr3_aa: CASSQSIGSMYNEQFF; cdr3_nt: TGCGCCAGCAGTCAATCAATCGGATCCATGTACAATGAGCAGTTCTTC
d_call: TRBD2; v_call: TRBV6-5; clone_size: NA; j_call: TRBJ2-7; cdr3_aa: CASSYSTSGRVEQYF; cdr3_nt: TGTGCCAGCAGTTACTCGACTAGCGGGAGGGTCGAGCAGTACTTC
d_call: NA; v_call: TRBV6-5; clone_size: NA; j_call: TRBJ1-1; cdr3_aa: CASNLQWGSGTEAFF; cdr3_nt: TGTGCCAGCAACCTACAGTGGGGGTCGGGGACTGAAGCTTTCTTT
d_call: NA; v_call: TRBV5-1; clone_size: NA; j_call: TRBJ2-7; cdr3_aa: CASSSQYEQYF; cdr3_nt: TGCGCCAGCAGCTCCCAATACGAGCAGTACTTC
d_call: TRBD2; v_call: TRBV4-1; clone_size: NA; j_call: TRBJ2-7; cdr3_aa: CASSQAPTLNLAGGSYEQYF; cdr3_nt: TGCGCCAGCAGCCAAGCCCCCACGTTAAACCTAGCGGGAGGGTCCTACGAGCAGTACTTC
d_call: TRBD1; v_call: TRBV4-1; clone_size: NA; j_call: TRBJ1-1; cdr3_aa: CASSIGQGNTEAFF; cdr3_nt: TGCGCCAGCAGCATCGGACAGGGGAACACTGAAGCTTTCTTT
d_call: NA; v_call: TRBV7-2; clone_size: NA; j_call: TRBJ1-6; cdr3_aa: CASSPPGSFVGSPLHF; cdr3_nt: TGTGCCAGCAGCCCTCCGGGATCCTTCGTCGGATCACCCCTCCACTTT
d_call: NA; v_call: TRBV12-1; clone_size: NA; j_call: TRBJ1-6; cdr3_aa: CASTLELPWRGIASPLHF; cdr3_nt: TGTGCCAGCACCTTGGAGTTGCCTTGGAGGGGGATCGCCTCACCCCTCCACTTT
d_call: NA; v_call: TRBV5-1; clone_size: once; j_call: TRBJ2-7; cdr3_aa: CASTPWGTAIYEQYF; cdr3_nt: TGCGCCAGCACCCCGTGGGGGACTGCGATTTACGAGCAGTACTTC
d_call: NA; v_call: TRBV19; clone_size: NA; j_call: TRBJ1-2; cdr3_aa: CASSIRSPHGYTF; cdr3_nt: TGTGCCAGTAGTATAAGGTCCCCCCATGGCTACACCTTC
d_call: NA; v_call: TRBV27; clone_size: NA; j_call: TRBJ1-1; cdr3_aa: CASSLGSNTEAFF; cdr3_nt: TGTGCCAGCAGCTTAGGGTCGAACACTGAAGCTTTCTTT
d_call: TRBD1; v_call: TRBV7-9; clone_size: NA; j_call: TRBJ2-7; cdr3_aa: CASSLGTGTYEQYF; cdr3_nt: TGTGCCAGCAGCTTGGGGACAGGGACCTACGAGCAGTACTTC
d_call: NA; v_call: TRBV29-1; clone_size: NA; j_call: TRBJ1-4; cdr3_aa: CSVGAEGGLNEKLFF; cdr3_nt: TGCAGCGTTGGAGCTGAGGGGGGCCTTAATGAAAAACTGTTTTTT
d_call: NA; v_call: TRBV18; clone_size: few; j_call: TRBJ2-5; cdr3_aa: CASSPGNQETQYF; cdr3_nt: TGTGCCAGCTCACCAGGGAACCAAGAGACCCAGTACTTC
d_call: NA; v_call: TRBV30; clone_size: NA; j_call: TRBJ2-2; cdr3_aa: CAWSVVARRNTGELFF; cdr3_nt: TGTGCCTGGAGTGTGGTTGCCAGGAGGAACACCGGGGAGCTGTTTTTT
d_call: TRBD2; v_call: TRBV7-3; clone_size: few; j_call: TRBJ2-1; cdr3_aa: CASSLMGAGGYNEQFF; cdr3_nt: TGTGCCAGCAGCTTAATGGGAGCGGGAGGGTACAATGAGCAGTTCTTC
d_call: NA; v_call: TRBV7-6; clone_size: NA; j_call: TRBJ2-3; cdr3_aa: CASSLQASGTDTQYF; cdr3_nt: TGTGCCAGCAGCTTACAGGCTAGCGGCACAGATACGCAGTATTTT
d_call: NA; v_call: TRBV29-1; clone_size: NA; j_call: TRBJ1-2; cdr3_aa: CSVTRQTPRDGYTF; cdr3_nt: TGCAGCGTTACCCGACAGACTCCGAGGGATGGCTACACCTTC
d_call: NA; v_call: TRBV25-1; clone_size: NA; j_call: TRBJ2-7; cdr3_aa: CASSETHEQCF; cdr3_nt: TGTGCCAGCAGTGAGACCCACGAGCAGTGCTTC
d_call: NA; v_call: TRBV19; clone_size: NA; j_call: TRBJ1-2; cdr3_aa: CASSDPRSSHYGYTF; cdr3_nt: TGTGCCAGTAGTGACCCAAGAAGTTCCCATTATGGCTACACCTTC
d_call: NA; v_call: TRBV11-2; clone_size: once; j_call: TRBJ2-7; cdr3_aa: CASSLSRKTGTATYEQYF; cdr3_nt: TGTGCCAGCAGCCTGAGTAGAAAAACCGGGACGGCGACTTACGAGCAGTACTTC
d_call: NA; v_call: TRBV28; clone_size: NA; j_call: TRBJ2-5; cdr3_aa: CASSRGGSQETQYF; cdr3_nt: TGTGCCAGCAGCCGAGGTGGCAGCCAAGAGACCCAGTACTTC
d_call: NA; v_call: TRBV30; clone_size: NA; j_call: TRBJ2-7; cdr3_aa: CAWSPTGTSYEQYF; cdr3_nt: TGTGCCTGGAGTCCAACGGGGACCTCCTACGAGCAGTACTTC
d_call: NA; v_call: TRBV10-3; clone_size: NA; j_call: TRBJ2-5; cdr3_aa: CAISGKDNQETQYF; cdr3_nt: TGTGCCATCAGTGGGAAGGACAACCAAGAGACCCAGTACTTC
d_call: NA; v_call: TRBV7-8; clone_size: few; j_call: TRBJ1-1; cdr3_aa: CASSGILMNTEAFF; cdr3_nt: TGTGCCAGCAGTGGAATCCTGATGAACACTGAAGCTTTCTTT
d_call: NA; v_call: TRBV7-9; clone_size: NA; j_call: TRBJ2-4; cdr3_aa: CASSHTVAKNIQYF; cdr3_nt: TGTGCCAGCAGCCATACGGTAGCCAAAAACATTCAGTACTTC
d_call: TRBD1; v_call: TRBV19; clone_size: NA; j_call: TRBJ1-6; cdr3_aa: CAKTGGVYSPLHF; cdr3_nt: TGTGCCAAGACAGGGGGAGTATATTCACCCCTCCACTTT
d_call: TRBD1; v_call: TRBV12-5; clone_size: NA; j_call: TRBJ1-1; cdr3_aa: CASGLTGGKNTEAFF; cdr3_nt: TGTGCTAGTGGCCTTACAGGGGGCAAGAACACTGAAGCTTTCTTT
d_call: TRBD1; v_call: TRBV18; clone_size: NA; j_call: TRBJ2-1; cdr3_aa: CASSFEDRGYNEQFF; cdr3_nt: TGTGCCAGCTCATTCGAGGACAGGGGTTACAATGAGCAGTTCTTC
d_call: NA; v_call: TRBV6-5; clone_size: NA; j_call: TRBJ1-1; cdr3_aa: CASSLQEDTEAFF; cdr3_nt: TGTGCCAGCAGCCTACAGGAGGACACTGAAGCTTTCTTT
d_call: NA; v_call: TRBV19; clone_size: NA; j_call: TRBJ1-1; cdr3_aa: CASSIPQGKAFF; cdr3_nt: TGTGCCAGTAGTATACCTCAGGGGAAAGCTTTCTTT
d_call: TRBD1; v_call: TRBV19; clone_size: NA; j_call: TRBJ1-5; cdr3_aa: CASSIWRGQGARQPQHF; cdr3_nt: TGTGCCAGTAGTATTTGGAGAGGACAGGGGGCAAGGCAGCCCCAGCATTTT
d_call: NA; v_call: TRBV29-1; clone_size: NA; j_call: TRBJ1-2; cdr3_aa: CSVRGGAGDYGYTF; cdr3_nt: TGCAGCGTTAGGGGGGGGGCTGGCGACTATGGCTACACCTTC
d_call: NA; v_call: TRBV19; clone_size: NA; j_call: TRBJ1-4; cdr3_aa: CASSIPYRATNEKLFF; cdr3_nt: TGTGCCAGTAGTATCCCGTACAGGGCAACTAATGAAAAACTGTTTTTT
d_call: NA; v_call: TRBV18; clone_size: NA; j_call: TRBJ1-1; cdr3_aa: CASSPPAVTEAFF; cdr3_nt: TGTGCCAGCTCACCACCGGCGGTCACTGAAGCTTTCTTT
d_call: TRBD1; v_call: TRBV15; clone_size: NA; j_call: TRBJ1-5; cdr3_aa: CATSRTRTGGNQPQHF; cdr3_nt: TGTGCCACCAGCAGAACGAGGACAGGGGGCAATCAGCCCCAGCATTTT
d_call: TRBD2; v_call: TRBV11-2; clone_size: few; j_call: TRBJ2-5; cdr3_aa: CASSSGLAGGEPQETQYF; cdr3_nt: TGTGCCAGCAGCTCCGGACTAGCGGGAGGGGAACCACAAGAGACCCAGTACTTC
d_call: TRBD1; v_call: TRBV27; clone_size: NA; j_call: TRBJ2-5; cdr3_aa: CASSLYRGLQETQYF; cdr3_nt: TGTGCCAGCAGTCTGTACAGGGGGCTCCAAGAGACCCAGTACTTC
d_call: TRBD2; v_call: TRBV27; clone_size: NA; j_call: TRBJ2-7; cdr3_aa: CASSFREGPYEQYF; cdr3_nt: TGTGCCAGCAGTTTCCGGGAGGGCCCCTACGAGCAGTACTTC